In its sample, the clone carrying this T cell receptor (beta chain) was seen once. Authors' data handling: Amplifying reference gene primers gave estimates of nucleated cell counts. Assay: immunoSEQ multiplex PCR; the TCRdb copy retains only in-frame clones and omits some. The V and J calls and clone size were taken over from that table, and D and trimming were inferred from the DNA. The sample lists 250,000 or so clones, approximately 90% seen once, with approximately 2.9% in the top ten. Individuals in the exposed group had encountered a COVID-19 case within 2 weeks preceding study entry. The sample is drawn from a study of blood T cell repertoires in COVID-19. V shed 7 bases and J 5 bases; nucleotides not matched to a gene: 8. The CDR3 extends over 14 amino acids. Germline lookup yields CDR1 SNHLY and CDR2 FYNNEI.

The sequencing input was PBMCs or T cells enriched from blood (not recorded which). This sequence was found in a man in his forties who had been exposed to COVID-19. The gene calls are TRBV2 and TRBJ2-1, with 7 bases aligning to TRBD1. CDR3 sequence: CASTLTGTDNEQFF. CDR3 sequence (DNA): TGTGCCAGCACCTTGACAGGGACGGACAATGAGCAGTTCTTC. Drawing the rest from reference TRBV2 and TRBJ2-1, the complete variable domain is EPEVTQTPSHQVTQMGQEVILRCVPISNHLYFYWYRQILGQKVEFLVSFYNNEISEKSEIFDDQFSVERPDGSNFTLKIRSTKLEDSAMYFCASTLTGTDNEQFFGPGTRLTVL.